Presented here are 17 T cell receptor beta chains from one specimen sequenced in a study of cytomegalovirus exposure and HLA in healthy donors. PCR primers comprised 60 Vbeta and 13 Jbeta primers. Sequencing used immunoSEQ multiplex PCR; TCRdb keeps in-frame clones, though not all of them. The sample yields approximately 120,000 clones, about 80% seen once. Sequenced: PBMCs. All receptors derive from a woman between 50 and 59 years old in good health and CMV-seropositive.

The chain uses TRBV7-2 and TRBJ2-1, with 9 nucleotides matching TRBD2. This CDR3 comprises 16 residues. Losses at the gene ends were 4 bases for V and 1 base for J; bases not matched to a gene: 5. Germline V gives CDR1 SGHTA, CDR2 FQGNSA. The CDR3 DNA follows: TGTGCCAGCAGCTCCGGACTAGCGCCGTCCTACAATGAGCAGTTCTTC. Its protein product is CASSSGLAPSYNEQFF.

The gene calls are TRBV7-9 and TRBJ1-1; possible D gene TRBD1, 5 bases. There are 17 residues in the CDR3. Germline V gives CDR1 SEHNR, CDR2 FQNEAQ (reference sequence). V dropped 6 bases and J dropped 1 base, with 21 bases sitting between them. The CDR3 is CASRGPAWGGENTEAFF. The CDR3, as DNA: TGTGCCAGCAGAGGGCCAGCTTGGGGCGGTGAGAACACTGAAGCTTTCTTT.

With regard to this clone: Other DNA sequences in this specimen translate into the identical CDR3. V is TRBV7-2 and J is TRBJ2-7; 7 bases fit TRBD2. The ends lost 1 base at V and 3 bases at J; junction bases unmatched: 6. The CDR3 extends over 15 amino acids. The germline gives CDR1 SGHTA, CDR2 FQGNSA. CDR3 loop: CASSLGPTSSYEQYF. The CDR3 DNA sequence: TGTGCCAGCAGCTTAGGCCCGACTAGCAGCTACGAGCAGTACTTC.

This sequence joins TRBV7-9 and TRBJ2-5; 7 bases map to TRBD2. J gave up 5 bases and V 2 bases, and 5 bases lay outside the gene matches. The CDR3 is 14 amino acids. CDR1 is SEHNR, CDR2 FQNEAQ, per germline (reference sequence). The CDR3 is CASSLLAGEETQYF. CDR3 DNA sequence: TGTGCCAGCAGCTTATTGGCGGGAGAGGAGACCCAGTACTTC.

In nucleotides, the CDR3 is TGTGCCAGCAGCCGCGACAGGGGGGAGGTCTATGGCTACACCTTC. Translating it yields CASSRDRGEVYGYTF. V gene TRBV9 combines with J gene TRBJ1-2; 9 bases line up with TRBD1. The CDR3 covers 15 residues. Germline CDR1 is SGDLS and CDR2 is YYNGEE. J was trimmed by 4 bases and V by 4 bases; bases with no gene match: 8. The variable domain in full, completed from reference TRBV9 and TRBJ1-2, reads DSGVTQTPKHLITATGQRVTLRCSPRSGDLSVYWYQQSLDQGLQFLIQYYNGEERAKGNILERFSAQQFPDLHSELNLSSLELGDSALYFCASSRDRGEVYGYTFGSGTRLTVV.

The chain uses TRBV6-1 and TRBJ1-2; D is unresolved. The length of the CDR3 is 14 residues. V was shortened by 2 bases and J by 3 bases, with 10 bases between the two germline ends. Germline CDR1 and CDR2: MNHNS and SASEGT. The CDR3 region is CASSERGGYYGYTF. The CDR3 coding sequence is TGTGCCAGCAGTGAACGCGGAGGCTACTATGGCTACACCTTC.

This chain joins TRBV11-3 and TRBJ2-5, with 7 bases that match TRBD1. The J call may be mistaken, given a closer DNA end match to TRBJ2-7. This CDR3 contains 12 residues. Germline V gene sequence: CDR1 SGHNT, CDR2 YENEEA. The CDR3 sequence is CASSFRGSEQYF. The CDR3 DNA follows: TGTGCCAGCAGCTTCAGGGGGAGCGAGCAGTACTTC.

The chain uses TRBV11-2 and TRBJ1-1, with TRBD1 matching over 9 bases. The germline V gene has CDR1 SGHAT and CDR2 FQNNGV. The CDR3 extends over 16 amino acids. Germline trimming cut 3 bases from V and 6 bases from J; bases unmatched to any gene: 11. The CDR3: CASSFTGGLMASEAFF. The CDR3 DNA reads as TGTGCCAGCAGCTTTACAGGGGGCCTCATGGCTTCTGAAGCTTTCTTT.

The chain is built from TRBV29-1 and TRBJ1-2; 9 nucleotides agree with TRBD1. This CDR3 comprises 13 residues. V lost 3 bases, J lost 4 bases, and 3 bases stayed unmatched. Germline-derived CDR1 and CDR2 are SQVTM and ANQGSEA. CDR3 sequence: CSVERGQGYGYTF. In DNA form, the CDR3 reads TGCAGCGTTGAGCGGGGACAGGGCTATGGCTACACCTTC.

The chain joins TRBV4-3 to TRBJ2-3, with 8 bases fitting TRBD2. This CDR3 has 16 amino acids. Germline V gene sequence: CDR1 LGHNA, CDR2 YSLEER. V was pared by 0 bases and J by 2 bases, with 4 bases of the junction left unmatched. The CDR3 protein is CASSQDTSGLTDTQYF. The CDR3 coding sequence is TGCGCCAGCAGCCAAGATACTAGCGGCCTCACAGATACGCAGTATTTT.

The rearrangement joins TRBV5-1 to TRBJ2-5; D is perhaps TRBD2 (5 bases). Looked up from germline, CDR1 is SGHRS and CDR2 is YFSETQ. Trimming took off 4 bases at V and 11 bases at J, with 21 bases between the two ends. CDR3 length: 14 amino acids. The CDR3 DNA sequence: TGCGCCAGCAGCCCGGACTCCAGCTTGAGGGAGCAGTACTTC. As protein: CASSPDSSLREQYF.

The rearrangement uses TRBV5-4 and TRBJ2-3, with TRBD2 as a possible D gene (6 bases). The ends were cut back, 3 bases at V and 0 bases at J, with 11 bases in the middle. This CDR3 contains 15 residues. CDR1 and CDR2 (germline): SGHNT, YYREEE (reference sequence). This chain's CDR3 is CASSWEAGSTDTQYF. The CDR3 nucleotides are TGTGCCAGCAGCTGGGAGGCTGGAAGCACAGATACGCAGTATTTT.

This chain links TRBV6-6 with TRBJ2-7; TRBD1 matches at 8 bases. Germline-derived CDR1 and CDR2 are MNHNY and SVGAGI (reference sequence). The CDR3 spans 14 residues. V lost 2 bases to trimming and J lost 4 bases; unmatched junction nucleotides: 4. CDR3 sequence: CASSYGQGGYEQYF. As DNA, the CDR3 is TGTGCCAGCAGTTACGGACAGGGTGGGTACGAGCAGTACTTC.

This rearrangement joins TRBV6-5 to TRBJ1-1; D ambiguous. Germline loops: CDR1 MNHEY, CDR2 SVGAGI. V was clipped by 5 bases and J by 10 bases, with 14 bases between them. CDR3 length: 12 amino acids. CDR3 loop: CASSRGGYGAFF. For the CDR3, the DNA is TGTGCCAGCAGTCGTGGAGGGTACGGAGCTTTCTTT.

V and J are TRBV11-2 and TRBJ1-2; possible D gene TRBD1, 6 bases. The V end lost 4 bases, the J end lost 4 bases, and 10 bases lay between the germline ends. This CDR3 is built from 13 residues. Germline CDR1 is SGHAT and CDR2 is FQNNGV. The CDR3 DNA follows: TGTGCCAGCAGCTCCGACAGGCTCTATGGCTACACCTTC. Translating gives CASSSDRLYGYTF.

The rearrangement uses TRBV7-3 and TRBJ2-7; D may be TRBD2 (5 bases). V lost 2 bases to trimming and J lost 2 bases, with 13 bases between them. Germline V CDR1 and CDR2: SGHTA, FQGTGA. The CDR3 has 15 residues. DNA for the CDR3: TGTGCCAGCAGCTTATTAGGAGGTGGGACCTACGAGCAGTACTTC. Translation: CASSLLGGGTYEQYF.

The V and J genes are TRBV23-1 and TRBJ1-4; 7 positions agree with TRBD1. Being an ORF, TRBV23-1 has a function that is uncertain. Germline trimming cut 6 bases from V and 5 bases from J; bases unmatched to any gene: 15. The CDR3 contains 17 residues. The CDR3 nucleotides read TGCGCCAGCAGCCAGCAAAAGGGGGCGCCTCAAAATGAAAAACTGTTTTTT. Protein product: CASSQQKGAPQNEKLFF.